This T cell receptor (beta chain) emerged from a study of immune heterogeneity within non-small cell lung tumors. Study findings and constraints: In tumor regions, T-cell clonality showed a moderate but significant correlation with local tumor mutational burden (R roughly 0.31).

The authors amplified TCR beta CDR3 by multiplex PCR with 32 V and 13 J primers. TCRdb recomputed calls from the multiplex PCR reads with MiXCR, one row per CDR3 protein. The sample lists more than 2,000 distinct CDR3 sequences; approximately 18% were seen once. Bulk tumor genomic DNA constituted the template, at around 610 ng per sample. Far-apart biopsies, several per primary tumor, were taken during surgery. The cohort was untreated, with newly diagnosed non-small cell lung cancer undergoing curative surgery. The CDR3 covers 14 residues. Between the trimmed V and J ends, which lost 7 bases and 2 bases, there was a span of 12 bases. Per the germline V gene, CDR1 is MDHEN and CDR2 is SYDVKM. In its sample, this clonotype ranks as medium-sized. Its target is not known.

Sequenced material: lung tumor tissue. The sequence derives from a woman aged 50 to 60 with non-small cell lung cancer. V is TRBV28 and J is TRBJ2-1; D is possibly TRBD2 (6 bases). CDR3 residues: CASTLGRTYNEQFF. The CDR3 coding sequence is TGTGCCAGCACCCTGGGGAGGACCTACAATGAGCAGTTCTTC. The full variable domain, with the rest looked up from reference TRBV28 and TRBJ2-1, is DVKVTQSSRYLVKRTGEKVFLECVQDMDHENMFWYRQDPGLGLRLIYFSYDVKMKEKGDIPEGYSVSREKKERFSLILESASTNQTSMYLCASTLGRTYNEQFFGPGTRLTVL.